This T cell receptor beta chain was captured in a study of beta chain features in type 1 diabetes. The CDR3 sequence is 16 residues long. V shed 0 bases and J shed 1 base, with 12 bases lying between them. Germline-derived CDR1 and CDR2 are MNHEY and SVGAGI. The authors reverse transcribed all of the isolated RNA, so sequencing captured expressed TCRB transcripts. Sequencing used immunoSEQ multiplex PCR; TCRdb keeps in-frame clones, though not all of them. The table lists fewer than 150,000 clones, 6.9% of them singletons, with more than 1.1% in the top ten. In this sample, this clone turned up a few times.

Input material: central memory CD4+ T cells from blood. The clonotype was recovered from a woman aged 25 to 45 in good health. This chain links TRBV6-5 with TRBJ1-2, with D maybe TRBD1 (6 bases). CDR3 DNA: TGTGCCAGCAGTTACTCGAGCCAACAGGGTAACTATGGCTACACCTTC. Translated, it gives CASSYSSQQGNYGYTF.